The 24 T cell receptor beta chains in this list originate from one sample, sequenced in a study of cytomegalovirus exposure and HLA in healthy donors. 13 Jbeta primers and 60 Vbeta primers were used for the PCR. The assay was immunoSEQ multiplex PCR, and TCRdb's table has in-frame clones only and misses some. Of 160,000 or so clones in the sample, over 80% were seen once. The sample taken for sequencing was PBMCs. These receptors all come from a woman aged 18-29 years in good health and CMV-seronegative.

V gene TRBV7-3 combines with J gene TRBJ2-2; 7 bases are shared with TRBD2. CDR1 and CDR2 (germline): SGHTA, FQGTGA. CDR3 length: 15 amino acids. V lost 0 bases to trimming and J lost 7 bases; unmatched junction nucleotides: 5. The DNA for the CDR3 is TGTGCCAGCAGCTTAACGAGCGGGGTTGGCGGGGAGCTGTTTTTT. This encodes CASSLTSGVGGELFF.

The rearrangement uses TRBV11-2 and TRBJ2-7, with 7 bases that match TRBD1. The CDR3 consists of 16 residues. The germline gives CDR1 SGHAT, CDR2 FQNNGV. The junction had 11 bases not matched to a gene; V was cut back by 5 bases and J by 1 base. The CDR3 region is CASSPLAGTASYEQYF. CDR3 DNA sequence: TGTGCCAGCAGCCCCTTGGCCGGGACAGCTTCCTACGAGCAGTACTTC.

V and J are TRBV27 and TRBJ1-5; D is ambiguous. This CDR3 contains 10 residues. Germline values: CDR1 MNHEY, CDR2 SMNVEV (reference sequence). V gave up 8 bases and J gave up 6 bases, with 5 bases separating them. CDR3 loop: CASPSQPQHF. As DNA, the CDR3 is TGTGCCAGCCCTTCTCAGCCCCAGCATTTT.

This clone has just a few counts. The chain carries TRBV6-5 and TRBJ1-6; 8 nucleotides line up with TRBD1. From germline, CDR1 is MNHEY and CDR2 SVGAGI. The J segment lost 10 bases and the V segment lost 6 bases, leaving 8 bases of the junction unmatched. This CDR3 region has 14 residues. In DNA, the CDR3 is TGTGCCAGCAGCACGACAGGGGAGACCTCACCCCTCCACTTT. Translation: CASSTTGETSPLHF.

This sequence joins TRBV19 and TRBJ2-7; 7 bases are a match to TRBD2. Looked up from germline, CDR1 is LNHDA and CDR2 is SQIVND (reference sequence). The CDR3 loop spans 15 amino acids. With V trimmed by 8 bases and J by 7 bases, 17 bases remained unmatched. CDR3 amino acids: CASQNGGTDPREQYF. CDR3 DNA: TGTGCCAGTCAAAACGGGGGGACCGATCCTCGGGAGCAGTACTTC.

This chain links TRBV6-1 with TRBJ2-5; 10 bases agree with TRBD2. Gene TRBJ2-7 matches the end of the DNA better, so the J call may be wrong. The CDR3 spans 15 residues. Germline V CDR1 and CDR2: MNHNS, SASEGT. The DNA for the CDR3 is TGTGCCAGCACCCTTATAGCGGGGGGTTTTTACGAGCAGTACTTC. It encodes CASTLIAGGFYEQYF.

This sequence joins TRBV30 and TRBJ1-4, with unresolved D. The germline V gene has CDR1 GTSNPN and CDR2 SVGIG (reference sequence). The CDR3 is 13 amino acids. Trimming stripped 3 bases from V and 7 bases from J, with 12 bases between. In DNA form, the CDR3 reads TGTGCCTGGAGACCAAAAGCAGGTGAAAAACTGTTTTTT. Translation: CAWRPKAGEKLFF.

The V gene is TRBV21-1, the J gene TRBJ2-5; TRBD1 is the table's D call, not checked against the DNA. TRBV21-1 has pseudogene status. The CDR3 is 14 amino acids. CDR3 in DNA: TGTGCCAGCACCACAAGACAGGGGTGGGAGACCCAGTACTTC. It specifies CASTTRQGWETQYF.

V and J are TRBV19 and TRBJ1-5, with a weak D call TRBD1 (6 bases). With 4 bases removed from V and 7 bases from J, the gap between germline ends came to 14 bases. CDR1 and CDR2 (germline): LNHDA, SQIVND (reference sequence). The CDR3 extends over 14 amino acids. The CDR3 DNA reads as TGTGCCAGTAGTACAACAGGGATGGAACAGCCCCAGCATTTT. Residues: CASSTTGMEQPQHF.

This clone was seen only a few times. This chain connects TRBV25-1 to TRBJ2-7; 12 nucleotides agree with TRBD1. With 8 bases clipped from V and 0 bases from J, the junction kept 5 bases outside the gene matches. The CDR3 spans 15 residues. Germline CDR1 MGHDK, CDR2 SYGVNS. CDR3: CASRPGQGASYEQYF. Here the CDR3 DNA reads TGTGCCAGCCGCCCGGGACAGGGGGCCTCCTACGAGCAGTACTTC.

This clone was picked up a small number of times. V usage is TRBV15 and J usage is TRBJ1-2; a weak D match, TRBD1 (5 bases). This CDR3 has 13 residues. The V gene lost 5 bases and the J gene lost 8 bases, with 15 bases spanning the gap. CDR1 and CDR2 from the germline V gene are LNHNV and YYDKDF (reference sequence). As DNA, the CDR3 is TGTGCCACCAGCGCGGCATGGAGGGACGGCTACACCTTC. Its protein product is CATSAAWRDGYTF.

CDR3 in DNA: TGTGCCAGCAGCTTAGCGGGGGGCCAATACGAGCAGTACTTC. Translated: CASSLAGGQYEQYF. The genes are TRBV7-3 and TRBJ2-7, with 8 nucleotides matching TRBD2. The CDR3 spans 14 residues. The germline V gene encodes CDR1 SGHTA and CDR2 FQGTGA. V lost 2 bases, J lost 4 bases, and 4 bases stayed unmatched.

The rearrangement uses TRBV7-2 and TRBJ2-7, with D maybe TRBD1 (5 bases). Germline-derived CDR1 and CDR2 are SGHTA and FQGNSA. The CDR3 is 15 amino acids. V lost 2 bases and J 4 bases, leaving 15 bases between the germline ends. CDR3 sequence reads: CASSLQGRSKYEQYF. Here the CDR3 DNA reads TGTGCCAGCAGCTTACAGGGTAGAAGTAAATACGAGCAGTACTTC.

A single count supports this clone. V gene TRBV5-1 combines with J gene TRBJ2-7, with D possibly matching TRBD2 (6 bases). The germline V gene has CDR1 SGHRS and CDR2 YFSETQ. Deletions cut 4 bases from V and 7 bases from J, with 21 bases between. This CDR3 has 15 residues. This CDR3 reads CASSEGTAGNEEQYF. CDR3 sequence (DNA): TGCGCCAGCAGCGAAGGGACCGCGGGGAATGAGGAGCAGTACTTC.

The chain has TRBV28 and TRBJ1-5; D possibly corresponds to TRBD1 (6 bases). Germline-derived CDR1 and CDR2 are MDHEN and SYDVKM. Deletions cut 8 bases from V and 2 bases from J, with 13 bases between. This CDR3 has 14 amino acids. CDR3 nucleotides: TGTGCCAGCCTAGTGGGGGCGGGCAATCAGCCCCAGCATTTT. Translated, it gives CASLVGAGNQPQHF.

The chain carries TRBV6-1 and TRBJ2-1; TRBD2 agrees at 11 bases. Germline trimming cut 4 bases from V and 9 bases from J; bases unmatched to any gene: 8. The germline gives CDR1 MNHNS, CDR2 SASEGT. The CDR3 runs to 15 residues. The CDR3 sequence: CASSVSSGGSGEQFF. The CDR3 nucleotides read TGTGCCAGCAGTGTTTCTAGCGGGGGGTCTGGTGAGCAGTTCTTC.

The gene calls are TRBV11-2 and TRBJ2-7; 9 nucleotides agree with TRBD1. This CDR3 is 14 amino acids long. Per the germline V gene, CDR1 is SGHAT and CDR2 is FQNNGV. The V and J ends lost 7 bases and 5 bases, in that order; junction bases with no gene match: 9. The CDR3 region is CASNQQGAFNEQYF. DNA for the CDR3: TGTGCCAGCAACCAACAGGGGGCGTTTAACGAGCAGTACTTC.

The chain recombines TRBV4-1 with TRBJ2-7, with D tentatively TRBD2 (5 bases). In germline, CDR1 is MGHRA, CDR2 YSYEKL. V gave up 4 bases and J gave up 5 bases, with 9 bases separating them. The CDR3 runs 12 residues. The CDR3 bases are TGCGCCAGCAGCCCTACGGGGAACGAGCAGTACTTC. This encodes CASSPTGNEQYF.

The chain combines TRBV6-1 with TRBJ1-2, with 7 positions matching TRBD1. This CDR3 has 14 amino acids. The V and J ends lost 6 bases and 5 bases, in that order; junction bases with no gene match: 9. Germline V gives CDR1 MNHNS, CDR2 SASEGT. This CDR3 is CASSITGTEYGYTF. In DNA, the CDR3 is TGTGCCAGCAGCATAACCGGGACAGAATATGGCTACACCTTC.

The CDR3 coding sequence is TGTGCCAGCCAAAGAAGCGCGAACACCGGGGAGCTGTTTTTT. Amino acids: CASQRSANTGELFF. The chain couples TRBV6-5 to TRBJ2-2; D not certain. The CDR3 length is 14 residues. Germline CDR1 and CDR2: MNHEY and SVGAGI. Trimming pared 8 bases from V and 0 bases from J, leaving 10 bases between.

V and J are TRBV30 and TRBJ2-3, with 8 nucleotides matching TRBD1. V shed 5 bases and J 4 bases; nucleotides not matched to a gene: 14. The V gene's germline CDR1 is GTSNPN and CDR2 SVGIG (reference sequence). This CDR3 is built from 16 residues. DNA for the CDR3: TGTGCCTGGCAGGACCGGGACAGGATCCTTGCAGATACGCAGTATTTT. Translating it yields CAWQDRDRILADTQYF.

The rearrangement uses TRBV27 and TRBJ2-3; a possible D gene is TRBD2 (7 bases). CDR3 length: 15 amino acids. Trimming pared 2 bases from V and 4 bases from J, leaving 13 bases between. CDR1 is MNHEY, CDR2 SMNVEV, per germline (reference sequence). The DNA for the CDR3 is TGTGCCAGCAGTTTAGGCGGGGGCCCCTCAGATACGCAGTATTTT. Translation gives CASSLGGGPSDTQYF.

The J gene is TRBJ2-4, the V gene TRBV4-1; the D is unclear. CDR1 is MGHRA, CDR2 YSYEKL, per germline. V was cut by 1 base and J by 9 bases, with 7 bases left in between. The CDR3 spans 12 residues. CDR3 loop: CASSQGHSIQYF. Written as DNA, the CDR3 is TGCGCCAGCAGCCAAGGACACAGCATTCAGTACTTC.

This sequence joins TRBV11-2 and TRBJ1-2; D is ambiguous. The length of the CDR3 is 14 residues. Germline V gene sequence: CDR1 SGHAT, CDR2 FQNNGV. V lost 4 bases and J lost 5, with 14 bases in between. In nucleotides, the CDR3 is TGTGCCAGCAGCTCAGGCCCTAAGGATTATGGCTACACCTTC. It encodes CASSSGPKDYGYTF.